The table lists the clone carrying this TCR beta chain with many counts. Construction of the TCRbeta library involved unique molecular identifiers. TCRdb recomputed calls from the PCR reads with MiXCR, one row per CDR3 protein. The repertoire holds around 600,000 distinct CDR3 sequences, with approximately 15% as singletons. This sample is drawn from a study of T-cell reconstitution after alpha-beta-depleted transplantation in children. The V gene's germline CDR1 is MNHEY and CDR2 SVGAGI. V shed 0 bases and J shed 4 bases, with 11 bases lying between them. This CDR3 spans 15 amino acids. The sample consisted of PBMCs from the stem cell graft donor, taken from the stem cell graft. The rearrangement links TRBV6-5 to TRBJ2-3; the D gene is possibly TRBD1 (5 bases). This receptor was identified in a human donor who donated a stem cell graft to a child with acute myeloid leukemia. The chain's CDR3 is CASSYSSRVPDTQYF. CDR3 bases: TGTGCCAGCAGTTACTCGAGCAGGGTACCAGATACGCAGTATTTT.